The 5 T cell receptor beta chains presented below share a single source sample, sequenced in a study of beta chain features in type 1 diabetes. Investigators reverse transcribed all isolated RNA, so they sequenced expressed TCRB transcripts. Sequencing was performed with immunoSEQ multiplex PCR; in TCRdb, only in-frame clones are kept and a portion is missing. The profile covers almost 350,000 clones, with 7% to 9% appearing a single time and approximately 0.47% taken by the ten largest. The sequencing input was central memory CD4+ T cells from blood. These TCRs come from a woman aged 18 to 35 in good health.

The V and J genes are TRBV6-6 and TRBJ2-1, with no clear D. Trimming pared 0 bases from V and 10 bases from J, leaving 10 bases between. CDR1 and CDR2 (germline): MNHNY, SVGAGI (reference sequence). There are 13 residues in the CDR3. The CDR3 coding sequence is TGTGCCAGCAGTTACTCCCTAATCAGCGAGCAGTTCTTC. Amino acid sequence: CASSYSLISEQFF.

This sequence joins TRBV7-2 and TRBJ2-5; D gene uncertain. CDR3 size: 14 residues. Trimming cost V 2 bases and J 0 bases, with 7 bases left between them. Germline CDR1 is SGHTA and CDR2 is FQGNSA. The CDR3 here is CASSLRYDQETQYF. CDR3 in DNA: TGTGCCAGCAGCTTACGTTACGACCAAGAGACCCAGTACTTC. The full variable domain, in which reference TRBV7-2 and TRBJ2-5 provide the parts outside the CDR3, is GAGVSQSPSNKVTEKGKDVELRCDPISGHTALYWYRQSLGQGLEFLIYFQGNSAPDKSGLPSDRFSAERTGGSVSTLTIQRTQQEDSAVYLCASSLRYDQETQYFGPGTRLLVL.

V usage is TRBV4-1 and J usage is TRBJ2-5; 9 positions match TRBD1. The trim removed 1 base at V and 5 bases at J, leaving 11 bases unmatched. The germline gives CDR1 MGHRA, CDR2 YSYEKL. This CDR3 comprises 17 residues. The CDR3 here is CASSQARDRVGSETQYF. CDR3 nucleotides: TGCGCCAGCAGCCAAGCCCGGGACAGGGTTGGGTCGGAGACCCAGTACTTC.

Points on this clone: The identical CDR3 is also encoded by other nucleotide sequences in the sample. This chain joins TRBV18 and TRBJ2-1; D not certain. The CDR3 runs to 14 residues. V lost 0 bases, J lost 4 bases, and 7 bases lay in between. The germline CDR1 and CDR2 sequences are KGHSH and LQKENI. DNA of the CDR3: TGTGCCAGCTCACCACCGAGCAGTTACAATGAGCAGTTCTTC. Amino acids: CASSPPSSYNEQFF.

This clone was detected many times. The chain recombines TRBV2 with TRBJ2-5; D gene uncertain. Germline V CDR1 and CDR2: SNHLY, FYNNEI. The length of the CDR3 is 13 residues. Trimming removed 7 bases at V and 5 bases at J, with 14 bases between. CDR3: CASIFDLVETQYF. DNA for the CDR3: TGTGCCAGCATATTCGACTTAGTGGAGACCCAGTACTTC. Supplemented by reference TRBV2 and TRBJ2-5, the full variable domain reads EPEVTQTPSHQVTQMGQEVILRCVPISNHLYFYWYRQILGQKVEFLVSFYNNEISEKSEIFDDQFSVERPDGSNFTLKIRSTKLEDSAMYFCASIFDLVETQYFGPGTRLLVL.